The next 24 T cell receptor beta chains were all read from a single sample in a study of T cells in Graves' hyperthyroidism and ophthalmopathy. Amplification of TCR beta CDR3 regions was performed using RNA transcripts as template. Primed by the HTBI set, a first-round RT-PCR was run on the TCR CDR3. TCRdb re-called the multiplex PCR reads through MiXCR, storing one row per CDR3 protein. The profile shows roughly 380,000 distinct CDR3 sequences, about a fifth of them singletons. Sequencing was done on a sample of blood. The source of these receptors is a woman under 30 with Graves' hyperthyroidism.

This clonotype was observed many times. This sequence joins TRBV30 and TRBJ1-1; no definite D call. The V gene's germline CDR1 is GTSNPN and CDR2 SVGIG (reference sequence). The V gene lost 1 base and the J gene lost 3 bases, with 6 bases spanning the gap. The CDR3 consists of 12 residues. The DNA of the CDR3 is TGTGCCTGGAGTGATGGGTACACTGAAGCTTTCTTT. It codes for CAWSDGYTEAFF. Supplemented by reference TRBV30 and TRBJ1-1, the full variable domain reads SQTIHQWPATLVQPVGSPLSLECTVEGTSNPNLYWYRQAAGRGLQLLFYSVGIGQISSEVPQNLSASRPQDRQFILSSKKLLLSDSGFYLCAWSDGYTEAFFGQGTRLTVV.

The chain links TRBV6-4 to TRBJ2-4; D is unclear. This CDR3 spans 14 amino acids. V gave up 9 bases and J gave up 5 bases, with 17 bases separating them. Germline V CDR1 and CDR2: MRHNA, SNTAGT. The CDR3 DNA sequence: TGTGCCAGTGGACCGCGTCGTGAGGAAAACATTCAGTACTTC. It yields the protein CASGPRREENIQYF.

This clonotype was detected ten times or more. V usage is TRBV7-9 and J usage is TRBJ1-2; D is ambiguous. CDR1 is SEHNR and CDR2 is FQNEAQ in the germline V gene (reference sequence). The CDR3 runs to 11 residues. The V and J ends lost 8 bases and 2 bases respectively, with 6 bases between them. This chain's CDR3 is CASAGNYGYTF. The CDR3, as DNA: TGTGCCAGCGCTGGGAACTATGGCTACACCTTC.

This clonotype was detected many times. The chain employs TRBV6-1 and TRBJ1-5; D gene unclear. V lost 6 bases and J lost 2, with 14 bases in between. Germline V gene sequence: CDR1 MNHNS, CDR2 SASEGT. CDR3 size: 15 residues. The CDR3 DNA is TGTGCCAGCAGGCGTCTAATAGTTGGCAATCAGCCCCAGCATTTT. Its translation is CASRRLIVGNQPQHF.

V usage is TRBV4-1 and J usage is TRBJ2-7; no firm D call. The CDR3 totals 14 residues. V lost 8 bases and J lost 1, with 15 bases in between. Germline V gene lookup returns CDR1 MGHRA and CDR2 YSYEKL. The CDR3: CASSSQASSYEQYF. Written as DNA, the CDR3 is TGCGCCAGCTCGTCGCAGGCCAGTTCCTACGAGCAGTACTTC.

This chain links TRBV12-3 or TRBV12-4 with TRBJ1-1; 7 bases match TRBD1. This CDR3 spans 13 amino acids. V shed 3 bases and J 8 bases; nucleotides not matched to a gene: 6. The CDR3 loop is CASSFTGALEAFF. DNA of the CDR3: TGTGCCAGCAGTTTTACAGGGGCCCTGGAAGCTTTCTTT.

In this sample, this clonotype turned up many times. A much more abundant neighbour one base away suggests this may be a read error. The rearrangement uses TRBV2 and TRBJ1-5, with D possibly TRBD1 on 5 matching bases. The CDR3 length is 16 residues. CDR1 and CDR2 (germline): SNHLY, FYNNEI. The ends were cut back, 4 bases at V and 3 bases at J, with 16 bases in the middle. This CDR3 reads CASSGPRGTVNQPQHF. The CDR3 coding sequence is TGTGCCAGCAGTGGCCCCCGGGGGACGGTCAATCAGCCCCAGCATTTT. Full variable domain (remainder filled in from reference TRBV2 and TRBJ1-5): EPEVTQTPSHQVTQMGQEVILRCVPISNHLYFYWYRQILGQKVEFLVSFYNNEISEKSEIFDDQFSVERPDGSNFTLKIRSTKLEDSAMYFCASSGPRGTVNQPQHFGDGTRLSIL.

The table lists this clonotype with many counts. V is TRBV6-2 or TRBV6-3 and J is TRBJ2-2; D is undetermined. CDR3 length equals 19 residues. Looked up from germline, CDR1 is MNHEY and CDR2 is SVGEGT. V lost 2 bases and J lost 0, with 19 bases in between. The CDR3 bases are TGTGCCAGCAGTTACCGAGGATTTGTAGGGCTGGCGAACACCGGGGAGCTGTTTTTT. Translated: CASSYRGFVGLANTGELFF.

This clonotype was picked up many times. The rearrangement uses TRBV12-3 or TRBV12-4 and TRBJ2-5; D perhaps matches TRBD2 (5 bases). The CDR3 consists of 15 residues. V lost 3 bases to trimming and J lost 1 base, with 12 bases between them. The CDR3 region has the DNA TGTGCCAGCAGTTTGTGGGGAGCACCCCAAGAGACCCAGTACTTC. Its protein product is CASSLWGAPQETQYF.

This clonotype was counted only a few times. The genes are TRBV28 and TRBJ1-2; possible D gene TRBD1, 5 bases. The ends were cut back, 7 bases at V and 7 bases at J, with 19 bases in the middle. The length of the CDR3 is 14 residues. Germline-derived CDR1 and CDR2 are MDHEN and SYDVKM. As DNA, the CDR3 is TGTGCCAGCATTGAGGGCAGGGCCCTGGGTGGCTACACCTTC. This gives the protein CASIEGRALGGYTF.

The sample holds many counts of this clonotype. The CDR3 spells CSATRTGRSDIQYF. The CDR3 bases are TGCAGTGCTACCCGGACAGGGAGATCGGACATTCAGTACTTC. This chain links TRBV20-1 with TRBJ2-4, with TRBD1 identical over 8 bases. This CDR3 region has 14 residues. V lost 4 bases to trimming and J lost 8 bases; unmatched junction nucleotides: 10. Germline V gives CDR1 DFQATT, CDR2 SNEGSKA (reference sequence).

At least ten counts were recorded for this clonotype. This chain joins TRBV20-1 and TRBJ1-3, with D unclear. Germline V CDR1 and CDR2: DFQATT, SNEGSKA (reference sequence). The CDR3 runs to 15 residues. V was cut by 1 base and J by 0 bases, with 10 bases left in between. CDR3 nucleotides: TGCAGTGCTAGAGGGCCGGGAAGCTCTGGAAACACCATATATTTT. Protein product: CSARGPGSSGNTIYF.

This clonotype appeared many times. This chain links TRBV5-4 with TRBJ1-1; TRBD1 might be the D (5 bases). The CDR3 is made up of 17 amino acids. Trimming removed 0 bases at V and 0 bases at J, with 15 bases between. From germline, CDR1 is SGHNT and CDR2 YYREEE (reference sequence). The CDR3 coding sequence is TGTGCCAGCAGCTTGGCGGCGAGGGGAGGGTTGAACACTGAAGCTTTCTTT. Protein: CASSLAARGGLNTEAFF.

This clonotype was detected many times. The CDR3 sequence: CATSDRGANYGYTF. CDR3 nucleotides: TGTGCCACCTCGGACAGGGGGGCTAACTATGGCTACACCTTC. V gene TRBV24-1 combines with J gene TRBJ1-2; 10 bases are shared with TRBD1. The CDR3 spans 14 residues. Germline loops: CDR1 KGHDR, CDR2 SFDVKD. With 9 bases clipped from V and 0 bases from J, the junction kept 3 bases outside the gene matches.

The table lists this clonotype with many counts. This rearrangement joins TRBV24-1 to TRBJ1-2; D is possibly TRBD1 (5 bases). V dropped 3 bases and J dropped 4 bases, with 8 bases sitting between them. The CDR3 is made up of 13 amino acids. Germline CDR1 KGHDR, CDR2 SFDVKD. Here the CDR3 DNA reads TGTGCCACCAGTGATGGACACCTCTATGGCTACACCTTC. This translates into CATSDGHLYGYTF.

This clonotype was detected ten times or more. This chain joins TRBV6-5 and TRBJ2-2; 16 bases line up with TRBD2. This CDR3 is 16 amino acids long. Trimming removed 6 bases from V and 6 bases from J; junction bases left unmatched: 4. Germline lookup yields CDR1 MNHEY and CDR2 SVGAGI. The CDR3 DNA reads TGTGCCAGCAGCCCGGGACTAGCGGGGGGGCCCGGGGAGCTGTTTTTT. Translation gives CASSPGLAGGPGELFF.

The V and J genes are TRBV3-1 and TRBJ1-2; possible D gene TRBD1, 5 bases. V was cut by 5 bases and J by 5 bases, with 12 bases left in between. Germline loops: CDR1 LGHDT, CDR2 YNNKEL (reference sequence). The CDR3 loop spans 13 amino acids. The CDR3 region has the DNA TGTGCCAGCAGCTCGAACGGGGGTTATGGCTACACCTTC. Translating gives CASSSNGGYGYTF.

This clonotype was detected only a few times. This sequence may be a read error, since a much larger clone differs from it by one base. The chain is built from TRBV20-1 and TRBJ1-1; D possibly corresponds to TRBD1 (6 bases). The V gene's germline CDR1 is DFQATT and CDR2 SNEGSKA (reference sequence). The CDR3 is 10 residues long. CDR3 region: CSASRDKACF. The CDR3 nucleotides are TGCAGTGCTTCTCGGGACAAAGCTTGCTTT.

The chain links TRBV20-1 to TRBJ2-7, with D tentatively TRBD1 or TRBD2 (5 bases each). Germline-derived CDR1 and CDR2 are DFQATT and SNEGSKA (reference sequence). This CDR3 comprises 13 residues. The ends were cut back, 5 bases at V and 5 bases at J, with 16 bases in the middle. The CDR3 DNA sequence: TGCAGTGCTGATTCGGGACCTCACCACGAGCAGTACTTC. Translating gives CSADSGPHHEQYF.

There are many counts of this clonotype. At one boundary the junction diverges from the germline segment, which might be a read error. The chain has TRBV5-1 and TRBJ2-7; D not resolved. Germline CDR1 reads SGHRS; CDR2 reads YFSETQ. The CDR3 covers 12 residues. CDR3 DNA sequence: TGTGCCAGCAGTCTCCCGTCCTACGAGCAGTACTTC. Translated, it gives CASSLPSYEQYF.

This CDR3 reads CAIRDLGQAANTGELFF. For the CDR3, the DNA is TGTGCCATCAGGGACCTAGGACAGGCCGCGAACACCGGGGAGCTGTTTTTT. The chain carries TRBV10-3 and TRBJ2-2; 7 bases agree with TRBD1. V lost 6 bases, J lost 0 bases, and 10 bases stayed unmatched. The CDR3 spans 17 residues. Per germline, CDR1 ENHRY and CDR2 SYGVKD.

This clonotype came up many times. This sequence joins TRBV6-5 and TRBJ1-5, with a possible D match to TRBD1 (5 bases). Germline V CDR1 and CDR2: MNHEY, SVGAGI. The CDR3 spans 14 residues. The ends were cut back, 2 bases at V and 3 bases at J, with 8 bases in the middle. The CDR3 is CASSYRRDNQPQHF. CDR3 DNA sequence: TGTGCCAGCAGTTACCGCAGGGACAATCAGCCCCAGCATTTT.

This clonotype was seen repeatedly, ten times or more. The chain combines TRBV7-9 with TRBJ2-6; 7 bases agree with TRBD1. The CDR3 totals 15 residues. CDR1 SEHNR and CDR2 FQNEAQ come from the germline V gene (reference sequence). J was trimmed by 4 bases and V by 4 bases; bases with no gene match: 4. This CDR3 is CASSSGGLGANVLTF. In DNA, the CDR3 is TGTGCCAGCAGCTCAGGGGGTCTCGGGGCCAACGTCCTGACTTTC. Looking up the rest from reference TRBV7-9 and TRBJ2-6 gives the full variable domain: DTGVSQNPRHKITKRGQNVTFRCDPISEHNRLYWYRQTLGQGPEFLTYFQNEAQLEKSRLLSDRFSAERPKGSFSTLEIQRTEQGDSAMYLCASSSGGLGANVLTFGAGSRLTVL.

This clonotype has only a few counts. The genes are TRBV10-3 and TRBJ1-3, with 7 positions matching TRBD1. The CDR3 is made up of 14 amino acids. CDR1 is ENHRY, CDR2 SYGVKD, per germline. The V gene end was trimmed by 5 bases and the J gene end by 3 bases; junction bases not matched to a gene: 4. CDR3 coding DNA: TGTGCCATCAGTTATACAGGGGATGGAAACACCATATATTTT. This codes for CAISYTGDGNTIYF.